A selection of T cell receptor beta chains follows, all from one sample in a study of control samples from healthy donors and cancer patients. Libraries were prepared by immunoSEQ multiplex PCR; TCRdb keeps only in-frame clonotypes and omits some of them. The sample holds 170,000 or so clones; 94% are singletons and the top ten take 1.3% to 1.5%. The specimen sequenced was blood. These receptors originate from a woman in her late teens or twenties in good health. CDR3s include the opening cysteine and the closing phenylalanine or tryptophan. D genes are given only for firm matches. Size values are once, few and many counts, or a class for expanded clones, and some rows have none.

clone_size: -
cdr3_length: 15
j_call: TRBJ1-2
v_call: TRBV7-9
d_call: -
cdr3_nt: TGTGCCAGCAGCCCATCGGGCCGGCTCGACTATGGCTACACCTTC
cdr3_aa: CASSPSGRLDYGYTF

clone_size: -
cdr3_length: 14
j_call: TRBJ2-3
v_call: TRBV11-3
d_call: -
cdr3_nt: TGTGCCAGCAGCTTGGTCAGGGGACCTAATACGCAGTATTTT
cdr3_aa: CASSLVRGPNTQYF

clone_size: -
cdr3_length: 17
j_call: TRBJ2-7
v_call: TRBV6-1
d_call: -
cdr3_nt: TGTGCCAGCAGTGAATTAGGGGGGAGACTTGGCTTCTACGAGCAGTACTTC
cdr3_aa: CASSELGGRLGFYEQYF

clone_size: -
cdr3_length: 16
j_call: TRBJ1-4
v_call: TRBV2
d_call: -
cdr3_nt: TGTGCCAGCAGGGCTAGCCCAGGGTCGACTAATGAAAAACTGTTTTTT
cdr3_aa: CASRASPGSTNEKLFF

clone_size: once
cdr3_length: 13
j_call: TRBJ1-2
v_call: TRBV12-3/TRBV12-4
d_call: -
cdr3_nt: TGTGCCAGCAGTTTTAAAGCTAACTATGGCTACACCTTC
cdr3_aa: CASSFKANYGYTF

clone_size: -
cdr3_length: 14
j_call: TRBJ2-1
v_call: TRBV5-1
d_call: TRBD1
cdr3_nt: TGCGCCAGCAGCTTGGCAGGGGGAATCAATGAGCAGTTCTTC
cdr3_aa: CASSLAGGINEQFF

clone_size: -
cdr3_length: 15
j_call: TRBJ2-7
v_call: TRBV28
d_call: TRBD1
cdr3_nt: TGTGCCAGCACTCCCCAGGGGGTTTCGGTTTGGGGGCAGTACTTC
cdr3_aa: CASTPQGVSVWGQYF

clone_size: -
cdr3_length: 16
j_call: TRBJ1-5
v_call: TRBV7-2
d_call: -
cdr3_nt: TGTGCCAGCAGCTTAGTCTCACAAGTTAGCAATCAGCCCCAGCATTTT
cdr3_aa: CASSLVSQVSNQPQHF

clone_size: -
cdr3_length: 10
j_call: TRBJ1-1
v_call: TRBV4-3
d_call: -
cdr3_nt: TGCGCCAGCAGCTCCAAGGAAGCTTTCTTT
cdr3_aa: CASSSKEAFF

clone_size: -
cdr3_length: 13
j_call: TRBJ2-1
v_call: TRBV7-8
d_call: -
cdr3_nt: TGTGCCAGCAGCCAGACCCTATACAATGAGCAGTTCTTC
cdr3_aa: CASSQTLYNEQFF

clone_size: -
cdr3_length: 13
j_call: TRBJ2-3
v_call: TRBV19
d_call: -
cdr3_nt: TGTGCCAGTAGTATTCGGGTCACAGATACGCAGTATTTT
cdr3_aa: CASSIRVTDTQYF

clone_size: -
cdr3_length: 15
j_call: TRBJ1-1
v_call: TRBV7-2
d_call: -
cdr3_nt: TGTGCCGGATCTCTAGCTCCCGACCTCGGTTTCGAAGCTTTCTTT
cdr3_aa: CAGSLAPDLGFEAFF

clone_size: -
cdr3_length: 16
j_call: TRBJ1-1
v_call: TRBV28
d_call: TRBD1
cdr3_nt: TGTGCCACCGGTCCGGACAGGGGGTTTGTGAGCACTGAAGCTTTCTTT
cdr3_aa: CATGPDRGFVSTEAFF

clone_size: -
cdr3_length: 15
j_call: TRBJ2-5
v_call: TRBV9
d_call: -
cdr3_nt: TGTGCCAGCAGCGTAGAGGGGGGGCACGGAGAGACCCAGTACTTC
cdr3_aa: CASSVEGGHGETQYF

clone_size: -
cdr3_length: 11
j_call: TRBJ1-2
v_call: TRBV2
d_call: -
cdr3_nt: TGTGCCAGCCCGGGGGCTACGGGCTACACCTTC
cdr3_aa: CASPGATGYTF

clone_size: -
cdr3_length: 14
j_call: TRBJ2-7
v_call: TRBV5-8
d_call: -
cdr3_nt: TGTGCCAGCAGCTTGGAGAAGACAGAATACGAGCAGTACTTC
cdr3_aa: CASSLEKTEYEQYF

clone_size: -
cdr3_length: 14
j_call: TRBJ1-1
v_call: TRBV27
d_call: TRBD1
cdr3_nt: TGTGCCAGCAGGGGGACAGGGGCCGGGGGCGAAGCTTTCTTT
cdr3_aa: CASRGTGAGGEAFF

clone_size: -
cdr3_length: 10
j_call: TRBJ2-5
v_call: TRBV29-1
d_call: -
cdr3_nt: TGCAGCGTTACACAAGAGACCCAGTACTTC
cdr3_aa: CSVTQETQYF

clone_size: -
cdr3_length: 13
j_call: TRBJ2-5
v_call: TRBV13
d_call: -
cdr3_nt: TGTGCCAGCAGCTTAATCACAGAAGAGACCCAGTACTTC
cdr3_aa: CASSLITEETQYF